The rows below give T cell receptor beta chains drawn from one sample of a study of control samples from healthy donors and cancer patients. This table comes from immunoSEQ multiplex PCR, and its TCRdb copy is limited to in-frame clones, with some not included. The table includes over 85,000 clones, 92% detected once. The source material was blood. The source of these receptors is a woman aged 18-35 years in good health. Both conserved end residues are part of each CDR3. D genes are given only for firm matches. Only some rows state a clone size, as once, few, many or a class for expanded clones.

j_call d_call clone_size v_call cdr3_length cdr3_aa cdr3_nt
TRBJ2-4 TRBD2 once TRBV27 16 CASSPWTSGAKNIQYF TGTGCCAGCAGTCCCTGGACTAGCGGAGCCAAAAACATTCAGTACTTC
TRBJ2-7 NA NA TRBV6-5 13 CASSRGPAYEQYF TGTGCCAGCAGTAGGGGACCCGCCTACGAGCAGTACTTC
TRBJ2-3 TRBD2 NA TRBV24-1 16 CATSDTFAGGLDTQYF TGTGCCACCAGTGATACCTTCGCGGGAGGGTTGGATACGCAGTATTTT
TRBJ1-1 TRBD1 NA TRBV4-3 14 CASSHGQENTEAFF TGCGCCAGCAGCCATGGACAGGAGAACACTGAAGCTTTCTTT
TRBJ1-4 TRBD1 NA TRBV18 17 CASSPSQGAWTNEKLFF TGTGCCAGCTCACCGTCACAGGGGGCTTGGACTAATGAAAAACTGTTTTTT
TRBJ1-2 NA NA TRBV24-1 12 CATMTPGYGYTF TGTGCCACCATGACCCCAGGCTATGGCTACACCTTC
TRBJ2-2 NA NA TRBV30 15 CAWKALDRNTGELFF TGTGCCTGGAAGGCCTTAGACAGGAACACCGGGGAGCTGTTTTTT
TRBJ1-2 NA once TRBV6-5 15 CASSYTVSHNYGYTF TGTGCCAGCAGTTACACAGTCTCCCATAACTATGGCTACACCTTC
TRBJ2-5 TRBD2 NA TRBV3-1/TRBV3-2 16 CASSPPSSGFQETQYF TGTGCCAGCAGCCCGCCCTCTAGCGGGTTTCAAGAGACCCAGTACTTC
TRBJ2-1 TRBD2 NA TRBV18 16 CASSPQDQRDNNEQFF TGTGCCAGCTCACCACAAGACCAGCGGGATAACAATGAGCAGTTCTTC
TRBJ1-1 NA NA TRBV7-2 15 CASSSTVTSNTEAFF TGTGCCAGCAGCTCTACTGTGACATCGAACACTGAAGCTTTCTTT
TRBJ2-1 NA once TRBV20-1 11 CSATLQGEQFF TGCAGTGCTACCCTACAGGGTGAGCAGTTCTTC
TRBJ1-3 NA NA TRBV11-3 12 CASSLAENTIYF TGTGCCAGCAGCTTAGCCGAAAACACCATATATTTT
TRBJ1-3 TRBD1 NA TRBV7-2 16 CASSLKEDRLGNTIYF TGTGCCAGCAGCTTAAAGGAGGACAGGCTAGGAAACACCATATATTTT
TRBJ2-4 NA NA TRBV5-6 15 CASSMTELAKNIQYF TGTGCCAGCAGCATGACAGAACTAGCCAAAAACATTCAGTACTTC
TRBJ1-2 NA NA TRBV27 15 CASSFGGNINYGYTF TGTGCCAGCAGTTTTGGGGGGAACATTAACTATGGCTACACCTTC
TRBJ2-3 NA NA TRBV2 15 CASREVGGASLTQYF TGTGCCAGCAGGGAGGTAGGGGGGGCGAGCCTCACGCAGTATTTT
TRBJ2-1 NA NA TRBV10-1 13 CASSDFAYNEQFF TGCGCCAGCAGCGACTTCGCGTACAATGAGCAGTTCTTC
TRBJ2-1 TRBD2 once TRBV15 16 CATSGSWGEGGNEQFF TGTGCCACCAGCGGGTCTTGGGGGGAGGGAGGAAATGAGCAGTTCTTC
TRBJ2-4 TRBD2 NA TRBV19 21 CASSISSLAGGPRWAKNIQYF TGTGCCAGTAGTATATCATCACTAGCGGGGGGGCCAAGATGGGCCAAAAACATTCAGTACTTC
TRBJ2-2 TRBD1 NA TRBV6-5 15 CASRGQGIYTGELFF TGTGCCAGCAGGGGACAGGGGATATACACCGGGGAGCTGTTTTTT
TRBJ2-5 NA NA TRBV6-5 13 CASSTQGWETQYF TGTGCCAGCAGTACGCAGGGGTGGGAGACCCAGTACTTC